The clone carrying this TCR beta chain was recorded a few times. The source of the sample is a study of patients and donors after allogeneic stem cell transplantation. TCRdb passed the RT-PCR reads through MiXCR, listing each CDR3 protein once. In the table there are about 400,000 distinct CDR3 sequences, roughly 16% of which are singletons. Sequencing input: blood, either unsorted or a sorted T cell fraction (not recorded which). This sequence was found in a human donor who was either an allogeneic HSCT recipient or a stem cell or donor lymphocyte infusion donor (not recorded which). It is not recorded whose cells these are; they may come from a transplant donor.

Here the CDR3 DNA reads TGTGCCAGCAGTAATCCGGGACTAGCGAGCAGTGAGCAGTTCTTC. Its protein product is CASSNPGLASSEQFF. The chain carries TRBV6-1 and TRBJ2-1, with 10 bases identical to TRBD2. This CDR3 has 15 residues. Germline V CDR1 and CDR2: MNHNS, SASEGT. J gave up 9 bases and V 5 bases, and 10 bases lay outside the gene matches.